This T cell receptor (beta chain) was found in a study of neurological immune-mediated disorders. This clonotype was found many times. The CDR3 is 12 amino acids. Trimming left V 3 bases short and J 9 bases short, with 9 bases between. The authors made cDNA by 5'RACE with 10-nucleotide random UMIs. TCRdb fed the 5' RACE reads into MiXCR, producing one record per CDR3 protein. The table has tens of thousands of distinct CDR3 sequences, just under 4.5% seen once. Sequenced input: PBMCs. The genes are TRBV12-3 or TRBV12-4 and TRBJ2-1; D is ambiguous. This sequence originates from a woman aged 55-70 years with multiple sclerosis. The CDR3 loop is CASSFWLGEQFF. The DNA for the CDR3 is TGTGCCAGCAGTTTCTGGCTGGGTGAGCAGTTCTTC.